A single sample is the source of the 30 T cell receptor beta chains below, sequenced in a study of post-analysis software for immune sequencing data. Antigen specificity for these receptors is unknown. Findings of the study overall: Five TRBV segments, including TRBV5-6, TRBV5-1 and TRBV20-1, were more frequent in patients than controls.

The library was made from cDNA and included unique molecular identifiers. TCRdb passed the PCR reads through MiXCR, listing each CDR3 protein once. This sample carries roughly 400,000 distinct CDR3 sequences, approximately 37% of them seen once, and the ten largest clones take approximately 7.6%. Specimen: blood. These receptors originate from a girl under 10 years old with multiple sclerosis.

The V gene is TRBV19, the J gene TRBJ1-2; tentative D call: TRBD1 (6 bases). Germline loops: CDR1 LNHDA, CDR2 SQIVND (reference sequence). V was shortened by 5 bases and J by 2 bases, with 15 bases between the two germline ends. CDR3 length equals 15 residues. Here the CDR3 reads CASSLTTGHNYGYTF. CDR3 nucleotide sequence: TGTGCCAGTAGTCTAACTACGGGACACAACTATGGCTACACCTTC.

This clonotype was picked up a small number of times. The J gene is TRBJ1-2, the V gene TRBV9, with 10 positions matching TRBD1. CDR1 and CDR2 (germline): SGDLS, YYNGEE. This CDR3 contains 16 residues. J gave up 1 base and V 2 bases, and 5 bases lay outside the gene matches. CDR3 in amino acids: CASSVGTGADNYGYTF. DNA of the CDR3: TGTGCCAGCAGCGTTGGGACAGGGGCCGATAACTATGGCTACACCTTC.

This clonotype has more than one count but fewer than ten. This chain uses TRBV7-9 with TRBJ1-1, with D possibly TRBD1 on 5 matching bases. The length of the CDR3 is 13 residues. V shed 5 bases and J shed 4 bases, with 11 bases lying between them. In germline, CDR1 is SEHNR, CDR2 FQNEAQ (reference sequence). CDR3 sequence: CASSQSGGTEAFF. In nucleotides, the CDR3 is TGTGCCAGCAGCCAATCGGGGGGCACTGAAGCTTTCTTT.

This clonotype was seen a few times. J is TRBJ2-4 and V is TRBV10-3, with TRBD2 as a possible D gene (5 bases). The end of the DNA is better explained by TRBJ2-7, so the J call may be wrong. Germline V gives CDR1 ENHRY, CDR2 SYGVKD. This CDR3 region has 14 residues. The CDR3 region is CAISEAGSAYEQYF. CDR3 nucleotides: TGTGCCATCAGTGAGGCGGGTTCCGCATACGAGCAGTACTTC.

V gene TRBV4-3 combines with J gene TRBJ1-2; D call uncertain. The CDR3 spans 17 residues. Germline-derived CDR1 and CDR2 are LGHNA and YSLEER. V was shortened by 0 bases and J by 0 bases, with 14 bases between the two germline ends. CDR3 region: CASSQEGNRLTNYGYTF. For the CDR3, the DNA is TGCGCCAGCAGCCAAGAGGGGAACAGACTCACTAACTATGGCTACACCTTC.

The chain has TRBV7-9 and TRBJ2-7; D possibly uses TRBD1 or TRBD2 (5 bases each). The CDR3 length is 17 residues. V dropped 1 base and J dropped 0 bases, with 16 bases sitting between them. CDR1 is SEHNR and CDR2 is FQNEAQ in the germline V gene (reference sequence). The DNA for the CDR3 is TGTGCCAGCAGCTTAGGGCAAGGGACGTCTAGCTCCTACGAGCAGTACTTC. It yields the protein CASSLGQGTSSSYEQYF.

The V call is TRBV29-1, the J call TRBJ2-7; weak D call: TRBD1 (6 bases). The CDR3 sequence is 14 residues long. Germline CDR1 reads SQVTM; CDR2 reads ANQGSEA. V lost 4 bases, J lost 4 bases, and 17 bases lay in between. CDR3 in DNA: TGCAGCGTTGTATTCGCAGGGGTTCTGTACGAGCAGTACTTC. This codes for CSVVFAGVLYEQYF.

Worth noting for this clonotype: At one of its ends the junction is not consistent with the germline gene, which may arise from a read error. J is TRBJ2-5 and V is TRBV29-1, with 8 bases identical to TRBD2. Germline V gene data show CDR1 as SQVTM and CDR2 as ANQGSEA. This CDR3 has 15 amino acids. CDR3 bases: TGCAGCGTTGACCCCTCGAGCGGGAGAGGAGAGGCCCAGTACTTC. It encodes CSVDPSSGRGEAQYF.

As for this clonotype: Given the absence of the conserved phenylalanine or tryptophan at the CDR3 end, a read error is likely. The V call is TRBV11-2, the J call TRBJ2-5; tentatively, D is TRBD1 (6 bases). Trimming took off 3 bases at V and 5 bases at J, with 7 bases between the two ends. Germline V gene data show CDR1 as SGHAT and CDR2 as FQNNGV. The CDR3 loop spans 12 amino acids. The CDR3, as DNA: TGTGCCAGCAGCTTTCAGGGGGAGACCCAGTACTGC. Encoded protein: CASSFQGETQYC.

This clonotype was observed a few times. The V and J genes are TRBV15 and TRBJ2-3; no clear D gene. From germline, CDR1 is LNHNV and CDR2 YYDKDF (reference sequence). With 4 bases removed from V and 3 bases from J, the gap between germline ends came to 5 bases. This CDR3 is 12 amino acids long. In DNA form, the CDR3 reads TGTGCCACCAGCACAAGGACAGATACGCAGTATTTT. Encoded protein: CATSTRTDTQYF.

The CDR3 nucleotides read TGTGCCAGCAGCTTATTGGTTGGCACAGATACGCAGTATTTT. Translated: CASSLLVGTDTQYF. The chain combines TRBV7-3 with TRBJ2-3; D ambiguous. The V and J ends lost 2 bases and 1 base respectively, with 7 bases between them. The CDR3 spans 14 residues. CDR1 is SGHTA, CDR2 FQGTGA, per germline.

This chain links TRBV7-9 with TRBJ2-7; 9 positions agree with TRBD1. Unmatched junction bases numbered 6, after V lost 4 bases and J lost 5 bases. Germline-derived CDR1 and CDR2 are SEHNR and FQNEAQ (reference sequence). The CDR3 has 14 residues. As DNA, the CDR3 is TGTGCCAGCAGCTCGGGAAGGACAGGGGACGAGCAGTACTTC. Its translation is CASSSGRTGDEQYF.

The sample holds a few counts of this clonotype. V gene TRBV20-1 combines with J gene TRBJ1-4; no clear D gene. The CDR3 consists of 14 residues. The V and J ends lost 4 bases and 8 bases respectively, with 17 bases between them. CDR1 is DFQATT and CDR2 is SNEGSKA in the germline V gene (reference sequence). The DNA for the CDR3 is TGCAGTGCTAATTATGGGTCCGACTCCGAAAAACTGTTTTTT. Protein: CSANYGSDSEKLFF.

This chain connects TRBV28 to TRBJ1-2; D ambiguous. V was shortened by 2 bases and J by 3 bases, with 10 bases between the two germline ends. This CDR3 contains 14 residues. Germline-derived CDR1 and CDR2 are MDHEN and SYDVKM. CDR3 loop: CASSLTSHDYGYTF. In nucleotides, the CDR3 is TGTGCCAGCAGTTTAACTTCCCACGACTATGGCTACACCTTC.

V and J are TRBV29-1 and TRBJ1-2; D may be TRBD1 (5 bases). CDR3 length: 13 amino acids. Trimming cost V 8 bases and J 2 bases, with 15 bases left between them. The germline V gene encodes CDR1 SQVTM and CDR2 ANQGSEA. The CDR3 protein is CSTDSDLNYGYTF. CDR3 in DNA: TGCAGCACCGACAGCGATCTGAACTATGGCTACACCTTC. The full variable domain, in which reference TRBV29-1 and TRBJ1-2 provide the parts outside the CDR3, is SAVISQKPSRDICQRGTSLTIQCQVDSQVTMMFWYRQQPGQSLTLIATANQGSEATYESGFVIDKFPISRPNLTFSTLTVSNMSPEDSSIYLCSTDSDLNYGYTFGSGTRLTVV.

V is TRBV6-5 and J is TRBJ1-4; D remains ambiguous. Germline CDR1 and CDR2: MNHEY and SVGAGI. With 6 bases removed from V and 5 bases from J, the gap between germline ends came to 13 bases. The CDR3 contains 14 residues. The CDR3: CASSPSLTNEKLFF. CDR3 nucleotide sequence: TGTGCCAGCAGCCCTAGTCTCACGAATGAAAAACTGTTTTTT.

The genes are TRBV2 and TRBJ2-3; 10 bases are a match to TRBD2. The trim removed 7 bases at V and 4 bases at J, leaving 11 bases unmatched. CDR1 and CDR2 (germline): SNHLY, FYNNEI. The CDR3 is made up of 16 amino acids. DNA for the CDR3: TGTGCCAGCAAGGCTAGCGGGAGCATGGGAGCAGATACGCAGTATTTT. This encodes CASKASGSMGADTQYF.

This clonotype was observed at least ten times. The chain combines TRBV12-3 or TRBV12-4 with TRBJ2-7; D unresolved. The CDR3 covers 13 residues. The V end was cut by 1 base, the J end by 0 bases, with 4 bases between. Written as DNA, the CDR3 is TGTGCCAGCAGTTTAGACTACTCCTACGAGCAGTACTTC. Translating it yields CASSLDYSYEQYF.

This clonotype has more than one count but fewer than ten. The chain carries TRBV20-1 and TRBJ2-5; 11 bases fit TRBD2. V gave up 3 bases and J gave up 1 base; unmatched junction bases: 10. CDR3 length: 17 amino acids. CDR1 is DFQATT, CDR2 SNEGSKA, per germline (reference sequence). CDR3 residues: CSASRPPGLAAQETQYF. In nucleotides, the CDR3 is TGCAGTGCTAGTCGCCCTCCGGGACTAGCGGCCCAAGAGACCCAGTACTTC.

V gene TRBV20-1 combines with J gene TRBJ2-7, with D tentatively TRBD1 (6 bases). V was trimmed by 3 bases and J by 5 bases, leaving 17 bases between them. There are 14 residues in the CDR3. Germline CDR1 and CDR2: DFQATT and SNEGSKA (reference sequence). DNA of the CDR3: TGCAGTGCTAGGTCCTTGGGGACAACCCACGAGCAGTACTTC. Amino acid sequence: CSARSLGTTHEQYF.

The chain is built from TRBV7-7 and TRBJ2-7; TRBD2 matches 16 bases. The J call could be wrong; TRBJ2-5 is a better fit for the DNA end. CDR3 length: 16 amino acids. Germline CDR1 reads SSHAT; CDR2 reads FNYEAQ (reference sequence). CDR3 nucleotide sequence: TGTGCCAGCAGCAAGGGACTAGCGGGGGGGGGAGAGACCCAGTACTTC. Protein: CASSKGLAGGGETQYF.

Only a few counts were recorded for this clonotype. This chain's CDR3 is CSVSGTGGTEAFF. CDR3 sequence (DNA): TGCAGCGTTTCCGGGACAGGGGGCACTGAAGCTTTCTTT. The chain is built from TRBV29-1 and TRBJ1-1; 11 bases fit TRBD1. This CDR3 has 13 residues. Per germline, CDR1 SQVTM and CDR2 ANQGSEA. V was clipped by 5 bases and J by 4 bases; unmatched bases: 3.

This clonotype was observed a handful of times. Mismatch with germline at one junction end may stem from a read error. The V gene is TRBV28, the J gene TRBJ2-3, with 8 bases aligning to TRBD1. The CDR3 consists of 16 residues. The germline V gene encodes CDR1 MDHEN and CDR2 SYDVKM. CDR3 DNA sequence: TGTGCCAGCAGTTATGACAGGGGTTATCGCACGGATACGCAGTATTTT. This encodes CASSYDRGYRTDTQYF.

This sequence joins TRBV12-3 or TRBV12-4 and TRBJ2-1; 7 bases align to TRBD2. Germline trimming cut 5 bases from V and 13 bases from J; bases unmatched to any gene: 8. The CDR3 covers 12 residues. CDR3 bases: TGTGCCAGCAGTAAACCGGGACTACCACAGTTCTTC. Protein product: CASSKPGLPQFF.

The chain joins TRBV6-6 to TRBJ2-1; unclear D gene. The V gene's germline CDR1 is MNHNY and CDR2 SVGAGI (reference sequence). There are 16 residues in the CDR3. V shed 4 bases and J shed 8 bases, with 21 bases lying between them. The CDR3 region is CASSFPPDGPSDEQFF. CDR3 sequence (DNA): TGTGCCAGCAGTTTCCCGCCCGACGGCCCCTCGGATGAGCAGTTCTTC.

The chain uses TRBV28 and TRBJ1-2, with D possibly matching TRBD1 (6 bases). The CDR3 runs 14 residues. Germline V gene sequence: CDR1 MDHEN, CDR2 SYDVKM. V gave up 6 bases and J gave up 2 bases, with 13 bases separating them. The CDR3 DNA follows: TGTGCCAGCAGCCTTAGACAGGAGAACTATGGCTACACCTTC. It is translated as CASSLRQENYGYTF.

The CDR3 sequence is CASTELAQHETPFF. As DNA, the CDR3 is TGTGCCAGCACTGAACTAGCGCAGCATGAGACCCCGTTCTTC. The chain carries TRBV6-6 and TRBJ2-1; 7 bases agree with TRBD2. The CDR3 is 14 amino acids. Trimming removed 7 bases from V and 15 bases from J; junction bases left unmatched: 18. CDR1 MNHNY and CDR2 SVGAGI come from the germline V gene (reference sequence).

This clonotype was counted between two and nine times. The chain carries TRBV27 and TRBJ2-7; D not certain. Deletions cut 5 bases from V and 3 bases from J, with 11 bases between. The CDR3 extends over 13 amino acids. From germline, CDR1 is MNHEY and CDR2 SMNVEV (reference sequence). CDR3 coding DNA: TGTGCCAGCAGTCCCGGACGGATCTACGAGCAGTACTTC. Its translation: CASSPGRIYEQYF.

This chain connects TRBV5-1 to TRBJ2-1, with 9 bases lining up with TRBD1. The V gene's germline CDR1 is SGHRS and CDR2 YFSETQ. V gave up 4 bases and J gave up 5 bases; unmatched junction bases: 4. The CDR3 extends over 14 amino acids. The CDR3 sequence: CASSPRQGDNEQFF. DNA of the CDR3: TGCGCCAGCAGCCCCCGACAGGGGGACAATGAGCAGTTCTTC.

This clonotype was counted a few times. This sequence joins TRBV29-1 and TRBJ2-6, with D tentatively TRBD1 (6 bases). The germline V gene encodes CDR1 SQVTM and CDR2 ANQGSEA. Trimming shortened V by 6 bases and J by 5 bases, and 8 bases separated the two germline ends. The CDR3 contains 12 residues. CDR3 sequence (DNA): TGCAGCGTCCGGGACAGGGCCAACGTCCTGACTTTC. It specifies CSVRDRANVLTF. Filled out from reference TRBV29-1 and TRBJ2-6, the complete variable domain reads SAVISQKPSRDICQRGTSLTIQCQVDSQVTMMFWYRQQPGQSLTLIATANQGSEATYESGFVIDKFPISRPNLTFSTLTVSNMSPEDSSIYLCSVRDRANVLTFGAGSRLTVL.